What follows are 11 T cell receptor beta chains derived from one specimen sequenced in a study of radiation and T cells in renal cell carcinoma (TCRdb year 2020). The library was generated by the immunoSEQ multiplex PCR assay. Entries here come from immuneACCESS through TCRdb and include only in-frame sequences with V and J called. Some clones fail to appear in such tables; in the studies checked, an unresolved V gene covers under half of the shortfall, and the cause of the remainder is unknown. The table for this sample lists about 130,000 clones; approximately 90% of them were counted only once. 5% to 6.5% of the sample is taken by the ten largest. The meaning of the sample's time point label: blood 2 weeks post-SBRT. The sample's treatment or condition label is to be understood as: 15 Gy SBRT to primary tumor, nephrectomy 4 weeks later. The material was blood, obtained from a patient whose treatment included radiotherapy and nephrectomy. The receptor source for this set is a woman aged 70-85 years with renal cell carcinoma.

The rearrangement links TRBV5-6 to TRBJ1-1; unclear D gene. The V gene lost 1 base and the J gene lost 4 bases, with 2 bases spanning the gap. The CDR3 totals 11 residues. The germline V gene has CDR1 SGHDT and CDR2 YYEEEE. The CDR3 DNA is TGTGCCAGCAGCTTGTTCACTGAAGCTTTCTTT. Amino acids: CASSLFTEAFF.

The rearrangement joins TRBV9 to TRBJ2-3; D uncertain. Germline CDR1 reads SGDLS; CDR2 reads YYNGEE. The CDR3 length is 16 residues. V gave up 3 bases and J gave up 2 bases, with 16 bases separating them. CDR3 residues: CASSDPPASFTDTQYF. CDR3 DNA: TGTGCCAGCAGCGACCCCCCAGCCTCCTTCACAGATACGCAGTATTTT.

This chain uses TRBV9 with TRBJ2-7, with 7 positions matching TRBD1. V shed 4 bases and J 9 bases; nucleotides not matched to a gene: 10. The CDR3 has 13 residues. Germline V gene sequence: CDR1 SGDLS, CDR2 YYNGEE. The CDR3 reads CASSLDRVTVQYF. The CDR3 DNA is TGTGCCAGCAGCCTCGACAGGGTAACCGTGCAGTACTTC. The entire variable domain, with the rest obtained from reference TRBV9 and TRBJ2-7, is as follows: DSGVTQTPKHLITATGQRVTLRCSPRSGDLSVYWYQQSLDQGLQFLIQYYNGEERAKGNILERFSAQQFPDLHSELNLSSLELGDSALYFCASSLDRVTVQYFGPGTRLTVT.

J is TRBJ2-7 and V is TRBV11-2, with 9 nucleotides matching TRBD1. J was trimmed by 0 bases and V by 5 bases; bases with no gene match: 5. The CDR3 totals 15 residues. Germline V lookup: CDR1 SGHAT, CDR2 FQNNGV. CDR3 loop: CASSVRDRDSYEQYF. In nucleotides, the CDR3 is TGTGCCAGCAGCGTCCGGGACAGGGACTCCTACGAGCAGTACTTC. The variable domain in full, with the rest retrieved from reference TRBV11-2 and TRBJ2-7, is EAGVAQSPRYKIIEKRQSVAFWCNPISGHATLYWYQQILGQGPKLLIQFQNNGVVDDSQLPKDRFSAERLKGVDSTLKIQPAKLEDSAVYLCASSVRDRDSYEQYFGPGTRLTVT.

The CDR3 DNA sequence: TGTGCCAGCAGTTTAAACCGGGGGGTCGCCTACAATGAGCAGTTCTTC. It translates to CASSLNRGVAYNEQFF. The chain carries TRBV28 and TRBJ2-1; 7 bases line up with TRBD2. The J segment lost 2 bases and the V segment lost 2 bases, leaving 6 bases of the junction unmatched. The CDR3 extends over 16 amino acids. CDR1 and CDR2 from the germline V gene are MDHEN and SYDVKM.

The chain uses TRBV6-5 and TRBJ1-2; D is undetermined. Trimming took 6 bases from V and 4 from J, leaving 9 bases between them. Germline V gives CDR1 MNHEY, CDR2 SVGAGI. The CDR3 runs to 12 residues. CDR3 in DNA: TGTGCCAGCAGGCGCACAGTCTATGGCTACACCTTC. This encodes CASRRTVYGYTF.

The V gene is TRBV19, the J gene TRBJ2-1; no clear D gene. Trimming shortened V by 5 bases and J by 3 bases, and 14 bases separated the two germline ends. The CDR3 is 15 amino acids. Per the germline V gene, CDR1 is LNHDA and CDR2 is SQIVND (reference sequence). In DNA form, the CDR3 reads TGTGCCAGTAGTGCGACCCCGGAAAGCTACAATGAGCAGTTCTTC. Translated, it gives CASSATPESYNEQFF.

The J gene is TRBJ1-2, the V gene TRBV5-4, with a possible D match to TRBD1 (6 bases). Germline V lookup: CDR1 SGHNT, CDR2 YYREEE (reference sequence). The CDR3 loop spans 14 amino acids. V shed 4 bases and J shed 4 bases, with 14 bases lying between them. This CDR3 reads CASSGGQLGYGYTF. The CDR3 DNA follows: TGTGCCAGCAGCGGCGGACAGCTGGGCTATGGCTACACCTTC.

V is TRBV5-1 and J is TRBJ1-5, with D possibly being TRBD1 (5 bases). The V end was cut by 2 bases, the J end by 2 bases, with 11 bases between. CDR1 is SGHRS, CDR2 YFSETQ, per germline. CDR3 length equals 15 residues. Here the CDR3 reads CASSLGGDGNQPQHF. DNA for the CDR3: TGCGCCAGCAGCTTAGGAGGGGACGGCAATCAGCCCCAGCATTTT.

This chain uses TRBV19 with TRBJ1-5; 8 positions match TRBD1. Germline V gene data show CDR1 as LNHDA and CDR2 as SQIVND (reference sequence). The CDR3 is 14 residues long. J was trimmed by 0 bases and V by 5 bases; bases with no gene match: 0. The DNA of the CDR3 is TGTGCCAGTAGTGGGACAGGTAGCAATCAGCCCCAGCATTTT. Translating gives CASSGTGSNQPQHF.

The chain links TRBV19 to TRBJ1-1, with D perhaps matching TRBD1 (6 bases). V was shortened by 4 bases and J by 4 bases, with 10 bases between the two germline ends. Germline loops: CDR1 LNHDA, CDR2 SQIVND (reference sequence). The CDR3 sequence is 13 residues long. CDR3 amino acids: CASSTRGGTEAFF. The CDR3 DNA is TGTGCCAGTAGTACCAGGGGTGGCACTGAAGCTTTCTTT.